This T cell receptor (beta chain) emerged from a study of T cells in Graves' hyperthyroidism and ophthalmopathy. RNA transcripts yielded amplified TCR beta CDR3 regions. The HTBI primer set served for first-round RT-PCR of the TCR CDR3. TCRdb analysed the multiplex PCR reads with MiXCR anew, one entry per CDR3 protein. The sample holds about 710,000 distinct CDR3 sequences, about 16% seen once. The junction had 4 bases not matched to a gene; V was cut back by 2 bases and J by 6 bases. This CDR3 region has 14 residues. V usage is TRBV12-3 or TRBV12-4 and J usage is TRBJ2-3, with TRBD1 matching 8 bases. The clonotype comes from a man aged 18 to 29 with Graves' hyperthyroidism. The sequenced sample consisted of blood. In DNA, the CDR3 is TGTGCCAGCAGTTTAAGGACAGGGTGGGATACGCAGTATTTT. This gives the protein CASSLRTGWDTQYF.